This TCR beta chain was documented in a study of control samples from healthy donors and cancer patients (dated by TCRdb to the early 2020s). Here V drops 3 bases and J drops 5 bases, and the junction holds 9 bases not matched to any gene. The CDR3 starts with the cysteine, ends with the phenylalanine, and has 17 residues. Only the CDR3 portion is preserved as DNA: 51 bases, with reading frame beginning at the first base. Reading the germline V gene (reference sequence) gives CDR1 SGHKS and CDR2 YYEKEE. The library was produced with the immunoSEQ multiplex PCR assay. In its TCRdb copy, this immuneACCESS table keeps in-frame sequences only and misses some clones. Where compared with another copy, unresolved V genes explain less than half of these, and the others have no known cause. The sample table holds 120,000 to 150,000 clones, of which less than 95% were seen once. The biggest ten clones account for 7.1% of the sample.

On this clone itself: Its antigen is currently not known. Within one base of it there is no much larger clone, and no base qualities were kept.

The receptor comes from a man aged 18 to 30 in good health. Specimen: blood. Recombination joined TRBV5-5 with TRBJ2-3, and 13 junction bases match TRBD2. CDR3 protein: CASSSMTSGGPLDTQYF. The nucleotide sequence is TGTGCCAGCAGCTCAATGACTAGCGGGGGGCCCTTAGATACGCAGTATTTT.